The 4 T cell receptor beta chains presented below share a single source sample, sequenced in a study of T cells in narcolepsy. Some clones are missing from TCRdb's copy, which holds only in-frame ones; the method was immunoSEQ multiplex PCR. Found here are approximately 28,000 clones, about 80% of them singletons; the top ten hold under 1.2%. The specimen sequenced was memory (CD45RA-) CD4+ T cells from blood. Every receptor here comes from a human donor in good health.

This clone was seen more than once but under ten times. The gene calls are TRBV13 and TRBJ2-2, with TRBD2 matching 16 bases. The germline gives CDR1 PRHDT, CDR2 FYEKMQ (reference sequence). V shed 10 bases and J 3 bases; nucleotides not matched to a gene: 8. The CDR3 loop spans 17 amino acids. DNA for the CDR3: TGTGCCACCACCGGGACTAGCGGGAGGGCCGACACCGGGGAGCTGTTTTTT. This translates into CATTGTSGRADTGELFF.

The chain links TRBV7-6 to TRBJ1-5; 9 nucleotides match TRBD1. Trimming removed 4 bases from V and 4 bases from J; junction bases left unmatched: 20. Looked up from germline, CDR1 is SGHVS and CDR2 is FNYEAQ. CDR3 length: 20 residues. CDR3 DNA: TGTGCCAGCAGCTCCAAGCCGGGACAGGGCGAGCTGCGGCGGAATCAGCCCCAGCATTTT. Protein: CASSSKPGQGELRRNQPQHF.

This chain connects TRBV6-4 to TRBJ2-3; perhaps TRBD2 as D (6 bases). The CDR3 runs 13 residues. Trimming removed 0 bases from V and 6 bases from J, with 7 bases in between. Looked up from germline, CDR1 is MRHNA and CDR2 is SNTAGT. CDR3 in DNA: TGTGCCAGCAGTGACTCGACTAGGGATACGCAGTATTTT. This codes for CASSDSTRDTQYF.

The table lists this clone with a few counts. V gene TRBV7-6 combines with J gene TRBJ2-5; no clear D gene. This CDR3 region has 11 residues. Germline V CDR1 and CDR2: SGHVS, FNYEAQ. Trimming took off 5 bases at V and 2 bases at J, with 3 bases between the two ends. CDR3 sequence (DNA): TGTGCCAGCAGCCTACAAGAGACCCAGTACTTC. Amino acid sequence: CASSLQETQYF.